This entry lists 25 T cell receptor beta chains sequenced from one sample in a study of human T cells and chemical hapten exposure. Time point indicated: patch test 1, 2 weeks after DPC sensitization. Sample treatment: therapeutic diphenylcyclopropenone sensitization with weekly scalp DPC. TCRdb reprocessed the RACE reads via MiXCR and lists one record per CDR3 protein. The table lists about 380,000 distinct CDR3 sequences, nearly 5% of them singletons. The sample here was whole blood, taken in connection with sensitization to the hapten diphenylcyclopropenone (DPC). The receptor source for this set is a woman aged 45 to 65 with alopecia areata. Some clones in this sample may be carry-over from other donors' samples.

The DNA for the CDR3 is TGCAGCGTTGGAAGGGGGACCTACAATGAGCAGTTCTTC. Protein product: CSVGRGTYNEQFF. The chain links TRBV29-1 to TRBJ2-1, with D possibly matching TRBD1 (6 bases). Trimming removed 4 bases from V and 2 bases from J, with 9 bases in between. The CDR3 length is 13 residues. CDR1 and CDR2 (germline): SQVTM, ANQGSEA.

This clonotype was seen a handful of times. V is TRBV7-6 and J is TRBJ2-1, with TRBD1 matching over 8 bases. The J segment lost 8 bases and the V segment lost 5 bases, leaving 2 bases of the junction unmatched. The CDR3 runs to 12 residues. Germline V gene data show CDR1 as SGHVS and CDR2 as FNYEAQ. CDR3 region: CASSPGQDEQFF. CDR3 bases: TGTGCCAGCAGCCCGGGACAGGATGAGCAGTTCTTC.

Comment on this clonotype: Relative to the germline gene, one junction end is altered; a read error may explain this. This chain connects TRBV5-6 to TRBJ1-3; perhaps TRBD1 as D (6 bases). The CDR3 extends over 14 amino acids. The germline gives CDR1 SGHDT, CDR2 YYEEEE. In DNA, the CDR3 is TGTGCCTGCAGCAGGGGATCAGCTGGAAACACCATATATTTT. Translated, it gives CACSRGSAGNTIYF.

This clonotype was recorded many times. The chain joins TRBV20-1 to TRBJ2-7, with TRBD2 matching over 8 bases. V lost 5 bases to trimming and J lost 9 bases; unmatched junction nucleotides: 9. Germline V gene sequence: CDR1 DFQATT, CDR2 SNEGSKA (reference sequence). This CDR3 has 12 amino acids. CDR3 residues: CSAPREGLGQYF. As DNA, the CDR3 is TGCAGTGCTCCCCGGGAGGGGTTGGGGCAGTACTTC.

The J gene is TRBJ2-1, the V gene TRBV12-3 or TRBV12-4; 11 nucleotides line up with TRBD2. V lost 6 bases and J lost 9; bases outside the gene matches: 10. This CDR3 has 15 residues. Here the CDR3 DNA reads TGTGCCAGCAGCCCTCTAGCGGGGGGCTTCATTGAGCAGTTCTTC. Amino acids: CASSPLAGGFIEQFF.

The rearrangement joins TRBV4-1 to TRBJ1-2; unclear D gene. The V and J ends lost 0 bases and 4 bases respectively, with 3 bases between them. In germline, CDR1 is MGHRA, CDR2 YSYEKL. The CDR3 consists of 12 residues. Here the CDR3 reads CASSQDFYGYTF. DNA for the CDR3: TGCGCCAGCAGCCAAGACTTCTATGGCTACACCTTC.

On this clonotype: Possible read error: a much larger clone is one base away. V and J are TRBV4-1 and TRBJ1-2; D not resolved. CDR1 MGHRA and CDR2 YSYEKL come from the germline V gene. The CDR3 sequence is 14 residues long. DNA of the CDR3: TGCGCCAGCAGACAAGAGTCAGGAGTTTATGGCTACACCTTC. This encodes CASRQESGVYGYTF.

J is TRBJ2-3 and V is TRBV12-3 or TRBV12-4, with D perhaps TRBD1 or TRBD2 (6 bases each). The CDR3 has 16 residues. V lost 6 bases to trimming and J lost 3 bases, with 19 bases between them. In nucleotides, the CDR3 is TGTGCCAGCAGCCCACGGGGGTTAGGGGGAACAGATACGCAGTATTTT. Translating it yields CASSPRGLGGTDTQYF.

This CDR3 reads CASSLDAGNGQPQHF. In nucleotides, the CDR3 is TGTGCCAGCAGCTTAGATGCGGGGAATGGCCAGCCCCAGCATTTT. The rearrangement uses TRBV7-2 and TRBJ1-5; D call uncertain. CDR1 is SGHTA, CDR2 FQGNSA, per germline. This CDR3 comprises 15 residues. Trimming removed 1 base at V and 7 bases at J, with 14 bases between.

This clonotype was recorded at least ten times. The chain joins TRBV5-6 to TRBJ2-2, with 7 bases lining up with TRBD1. Trimming at V came to 2 bases and at J to 3 bases, leaving 7 bases not matched to a gene. The V gene's germline CDR1 is SGHDT and CDR2 YYEEEE. The CDR3 loop spans 16 amino acids. The CDR3 DNA reads TGTGCCAGCAGCTTCTTCGACAGGGAATACACCGGGGAGCTGTTTTTT. Translated, it gives CASSFFDREYTGELFF.

This clonotype was found many times. The CDR3 sequence is CASSPSGNSGRTGELFF. In nucleotides, the CDR3 is TGTGCCAGCTCACCATCGGGGAATAGCGGGAGAACCGGGGAGCTGTTTTTT. The rearrangement uses TRBV18 and TRBJ2-2, with TRBD2 identical over 9 bases. The CDR3 covers 17 residues. Germline V gene sequence: CDR1 KGHSH, CDR2 LQKENI. With 2 bases clipped from V and 5 bases from J, the junction kept 9 bases outside the gene matches.

This clonotype came up many times. The chain couples TRBV19 to TRBJ2-2, with 9 bases lining up with TRBD1. This CDR3 region has 15 residues. V lost 5 bases to trimming and J lost 4 bases; unmatched junction nucleotides: 5. Germline values: CDR1 LNHDA, CDR2 SQIVND (reference sequence). For the CDR3, the DNA is TGTGCCAGTAGTCACAGGGGGCTGGGCACCGGGGAGCTGTTTTTT. Protein sequence: CASSHRGLGTGELFF.

CDR3 loop: CASSFSGRGQFF. The CDR3 nucleotides read TGTGCCAGCAGCTTTAGTGGACGCGGGCAGTTCTTC. The chain uses TRBV5-6 and TRBJ2-1; D remains ambiguous. Germline assignment: CDR1 SGHDT and CDR2 YYEEEE. The length of the CDR3 is 12 residues. The V end lost 2 bases, the J end lost 12 bases, and 12 bases lay between the germline ends.

This clonotype was observed many times. The chain uses TRBV20-1 and TRBJ2-7, with D hard to call. Germline CDR1 and CDR2: DFQATT and SNEGSKA (reference sequence). Trimming cost V 3 bases and J 3 bases, with 12 bases left between them. The CDR3 runs 13 residues. CDR3 in DNA: TGCAGTGCTAGTCAAGGCTTAGTCTACGAGCAGTACTTC. This gives the protein CSASQGLVYEQYF.

The chain links TRBV6-6 to TRBJ1-6; D may be TRBD1 (6 bases). The CDR3 is made up of 13 amino acids. V shed 5 bases and J shed 14 bases, with 16 bases lying between them. The germline V gene encodes CDR1 MNHNY and CDR2 SVGAGI (reference sequence). The CDR3 here is CASSRTTGSALHF. CDR3 bases: TGTGCCAGCAGTCGAACGACAGGATCAGCCCTCCACTTT.

The gene calls are TRBV6-2 or TRBV6-3 and TRBJ1-5; D uncertain. V lost 2 bases and J lost 2, with 7 bases in between. CDR3 length equals 14 residues. Looked up from germline, CDR1 is MNHEY and CDR2 is SVGEGT. The CDR3 reads CASSYVSGNQPQHF. CDR3 bases: TGTGCCAGCAGTTACGTGAGCGGCAATCAGCCCCAGCATTTT.

V and J are TRBV7-6 and TRBJ2-3; 9 nucleotides agree with TRBD2. The CDR3 spans 16 residues. Trimming removed 5 bases from V and 4 bases from J; junction bases left unmatched: 10. Germline CDR1 reads SGHVS; CDR2 reads FNYEAQ. DNA for the CDR3: TGTGCCAGCAGCCGTTCCGTAGCGGGAGAGGCAGATACGCAGTATTTT. This encodes CASSRSVAGEADTQYF.

This clonotype was counted between two and nine times. The chain links TRBV6-6 to TRBJ2-5; D gene ambiguous. V dropped 4 bases and J dropped 0 bases, with 6 bases sitting between them. The CDR3 runs to 13 residues. The germline CDR1 and CDR2 sequences are MNHNY and SVGAGI (reference sequence). The CDR3 bases are TGTGCCAGCAGTTTCGGCGACCAAGAGACCCAGTACTTC. Protein: CASSFGDQETQYF.

In its sample, this clonotype was seen many times. The chain carries TRBV9 and TRBJ2-2; 11 bases line up with TRBD1. J lost 4 bases, V lost 4 bases, and 9 bases had no gene match. CDR3 length: 17 amino acids. The germline V gene has CDR1 SGDLS and CDR2 YYNGEE. CDR3 loop: CASSFPRDRGATGELFF. The DNA of the CDR3 is TGTGCCAGCAGCTTTCCCCGGGACAGGGGGGCCACCGGGGAGCTGTTTTTT.

This clonotype was picked up a small number of times. A junction boundary mismatches the germline segment, possibly from a read error. The chain recombines TRBV6-5 with TRBJ2-5, with TRBD1 matching over 12 bases. Germline values: CDR1 MNHEY, CDR2 SVGAGI. The CDR3 is 15 amino acids. The CDR3 DNA sequence: TGTGCCAGCAGTCGCCGGGACAGGGGGCAAGGGACCCAGTACTTC. It translates to CASSRRDRGQGTQYF.

This clonotype was detected many times. Here the CDR3 reads CASSYRTLAQGAREQFF. CDR3 bases: TGTGCCAGCAGTTATCGTACACTGGCACAGGGGGCTAGAGAGCAGTTCTTC. This chain uses TRBV6-5 with TRBJ2-1; 9 bases fit TRBD1. Germline CDR1 and CDR2: MNHEY and SVGAGI. CDR3 length: 17 amino acids. Losses at the gene ends were 3 bases for V and 10 bases for J; bases not matched to a gene: 16.

J is TRBJ2-7 and V is TRBV4-1; D remains unclear. Between the trimmed V and J ends, which lost 1 base and 5 bases, there was a span of 6 bases. The germline V gene has CDR1 MGHRA and CDR2 YSYEKL. CDR3 length equals 12 residues. This CDR3 reads CASSQAGHEQYF. DNA for the CDR3: TGCGCCAGCAGCCAAGCAGGCCACGAGCAGTACTTC.

This clonotype was observed many times. The chain uses TRBV12-3 or TRBV12-4 and TRBJ2-7, with D perhaps TRBD2 (5 bases). Trimming took off 3 bases at V and 5 bases at J, with 8 bases between the two ends. CDR3 size: 12 residues. The CDR3 sequence: CASSFHGNEQYF. CDR3 bases: TGTGCCAGCAGTTTCCACGGGAACGAGCAGTACTTC.

This clonotype was observed at least ten times. The rearrangement uses TRBV5-6 and TRBJ2-5, with D uncertain. Germline CDR1 reads SGHDT; CDR2 reads YYEEEE. The CDR3 extends over 11 amino acids. Trimming shortened V by 1 base and J by 5 bases, and 3 bases separated the two germline ends. The CDR3 DNA is TGTGCCAGCAGCTTGTTTGAGACCCAGTACTTC. As protein: CASSLFETQYF.

The chain is built from TRBV7-6 and TRBJ2-5; D ambiguous. V gave up 2 bases and J gave up 0 bases, with 7 bases separating them. Looked up from germline, CDR1 is SGHVS and CDR2 is FNYEAQ. The CDR3 contains 14 residues. CDR3 sequence (DNA): TGTGCCAGCAGCTTAAGACTGAACCAAGAGACCCAGTACTTC. The encoded protein is CASSLRLNQETQYF.